Presented here are 19 T cell receptor beta chains from one specimen sequenced in a study of cytomegalovirus exposure and HLA in healthy donors listed by TCRdb under 2017. Library preparation was by the immunoSEQ multiplex PCR assay. For the multiplex PCR, a mixture combining 60 forward primers for TCR Vbeta segments and 13 reverse primers for TCR Jbeta segments was used. The table comes from immuneACCESS by way of TCRdb, which keeps in-frame sequences with V and J called. Part of the clones is missing from these tables; in studies checked, under half for an unresolved V gene and the rest for unknown reasons. Recorded for this sample are 99,000 or so clones; around 70% of them occurred a single time. 1% to 1.5% of the sample lies in the top ten. The specimen was PBMCs. The receptors stem from a man in his forties or fifties in good health and CMV-seronegative.

This clone has a single count. The gene calls are TRBV7-8 and TRBJ2-7, with 8 nucleotides matching TRBD1. Per the germline V gene, CDR1 is SGHVS and CDR2 is FQNEAQ. The CDR3 is made up of 16 amino acids. V lost 5 bases, J lost 2 bases, and 11 bases stayed unmatched. The CDR3 sequence is CASSPTGQGRTYEQYF. The CDR3 nucleotides read TGTGCCAGCAGCCCTACAGGACAGGGCCGCACCTACGAGCAGTACTTC. Drawing the rest from reference TRBV7-8 and TRBJ2-7, the complete variable domain is GAGVSQSPRYKVAKRGQDVALRCDPISGHVSLFWYQQALGQGPEFLTYFQNEAQLDKSGLPSDRFFAERPEGSVSTLKIQRTQQEDSAVYLCASSPTGQGRTYEQYFGPGTRLTVT.

This rearrangement joins TRBV30 to TRBJ2-1, with 9 bases aligning to TRBD2. Germline lookup yields CDR1 GTSNPN and CDR2 SVGIG (reference sequence). This CDR3 is 15 amino acids long. The ends lost 7 bases at V and 0 bases at J; junction bases unmatched: 7. For the CDR3, the DNA is TGTGCCTCAGCTAGCGGGACCAGCTCCTACAATGAGCAGTTCTTC. Amino acid sequence: CASASGTSSYNEQFF.

V and J are TRBV7-2 and TRBJ1-3; TRBD1 matches 8 bases. J gave up 7 bases and V 3 bases, and 5 bases lay outside the gene matches. Germline CDR1 is SGHTA and CDR2 is FQGNSA. The length of the CDR3 is 14 residues. The CDR3 region has the DNA TGTGCCAGCAGCTTGGGGACAGGCGGGAACACCATATATTTT. It is translated as CASSLGTGGNTIYF.

CDR3 amino acids: CASSLTGGGGTDTQYF. CDR3 nucleotides: TGCGCCAGCAGCTTGACAGGGGGAGGTGGCACAGATACGCAGTATTTT. The chain is built from TRBV5-1 and TRBJ2-3, with 8 bases lining up with TRBD1. CDR3 length: 16 amino acids. V dropped 1 base and J dropped 1; count of bases not matched to a gene: 5. The germline gives CDR1 SGHRS, CDR2 YFSETQ.

The chain is built from TRBV28 and TRBJ1-2, with 8 bases matching TRBD1. Germline values: CDR1 MDHEN, CDR2 SYDVKM. The CDR3 has 12 amino acids. Trimming at V came to 10 bases and at J to 8 bases, leaving 9 bases not matched to a gene. The CDR3 DNA reads as TGTGCCACAAACAGGGGGGTCTACGGCTACACCTTC. Its translation is CATNRGVYGYTF.

This clone was found once. This chain connects TRBV5-4 to TRBJ2-1; 8 nucleotides line up with TRBD1. This CDR3 contains 15 residues. J was trimmed by 3 bases and V by 2 bases; bases with no gene match: 4. Germline CDR1 reads SGHNT; CDR2 reads YYREEE (reference sequence). The CDR3 is CASSFPGQDYNEQFF. In DNA, the CDR3 is TGTGCCAGCAGCTTTCCGGGACAGGACTACAATGAGCAGTTCTTC.

This clone has just a few counts. V and J are TRBV19 and TRBJ1-3; D is uncertain. V was clipped by 5 bases and J by 0 bases, with 17 bases between them. The CDR3 runs 17 residues. CDR1 is LNHDA and CDR2 is SQIVND in the germline V gene (reference sequence). DNA of the CDR3: TGTGCCAGTAGTGACCCTGTCAGGACTTACTCTGGAAACACCATATATTTT. Amino acid sequence: CASSDPVRTYSGNTIYF.

The rearrangement links TRBV5-1 to TRBJ2-3, with TRBD1 as a possible D gene (5 bases). The CDR3 length is 12 residues. V was trimmed by 4 bases and J by 9 bases, leaving 12 bases between them. Germline loops: CDR1 SGHRS, CDR2 YFSETQ. CDR3: CASSVPDTTQYF. Written as DNA, the CDR3 is TGCGCCAGCAGCGTCCCGGACACGACGCAGTATTTT.

V gene TRBV25-1 combines with J gene TRBJ1-1, with 7 bases identical to TRBD1. J was trimmed by 9 bases and V by 6 bases; bases with no gene match: 1. CDR3 length: 10 residues. CDR1 is MGHDK, CDR2 SYGVNS, per germline. The CDR3 DNA follows: TGTGCCAGCAGGGACAGGAAAGCTTTCTTT. It translates to CASRDRKAFF.

The sample holds a few counts of this clone. This sequence joins TRBV4-1 and TRBJ1-1; the match to TRBD1 covers 7 bases. This CDR3 spans 14 amino acids. V shed 0 bases, J shed 6 bases, and the junction held 4 bases outside the gene matches. Germline V gene data show CDR1 as MGHRA and CDR2 as YSYEKL. The CDR3 region is CASSQDPGTAEAFF. In DNA form, the CDR3 reads TGCGCCAGCAGCCAAGATCCCGGGACAGCTGAAGCTTTCTTT.

The V call is TRBV11-2, the J call TRBJ2-1; D remains unclear. This CDR3 region has 11 residues. The V end lost 5 bases, the J end lost 10 bases, and 9 bases lay between the germline ends. From germline, CDR1 is SGHAT and CDR2 FQNNGV. CDR3 DNA sequence: TGTGCCAGCAGCCCATTAGTGGAGCAGTTCTTC. Amino acids: CASSPLVEQFF.

J is TRBJ1-1 and V is TRBV7-9, with no clear D. Germline loops: CDR1 SEHNR, CDR2 FQNEAQ (reference sequence). This CDR3 region has 16 residues. Trimming pared 4 bases from V and 0 bases from J, leaving 15 bases between. This CDR3 reads CASSYIITALNTEAFF. In nucleotides, the CDR3 is TGTGCCAGCAGCTACATTATAACAGCTCTGAACACTGAAGCTTTCTTT. The full variable domain, its missing parts supplied by reference TRBV7-9 and TRBJ1-1, is DTGVSQNPRHKITKRGQNVTFRCDPISEHNRLYWYRQTLGQGPEFLTYFQNEAQLEKSRLLSDRFSAERPKGSFSTLEIQRTEQGDSAMYLCASSYIITALNTEAFFGQGTRLTVV.

The chain recombines TRBV6-1 with TRBJ1-1, with D perhaps matching TRBD1 (6 bases). CDR1 is MNHNS, CDR2 SASEGT, per germline. Trimming pared 2 bases from V and 7 bases from J, leaving 14 bases between. The CDR3 is 14 residues long. CDR3 in amino acids: CASSESWGGGEAFF. The CDR3 bases are TGTGCCAGCAGTGAAAGTTGGGGAGGGGGTGAAGCTTTCTTT.

This clone was detected only a few times. The chain carries TRBV28 and TRBJ1-5, with 7 bases aligning to TRBD1. The CDR3 has 15 amino acids. Per the germline V gene, CDR1 is MDHEN and CDR2 is SYDVKM. With 8 bases clipped from V and 5 bases from J, the junction kept 12 bases outside the gene matches. The CDR3 nucleotides read TGTGCCAGCTTCGGGAGGGGGCGCATTTATCAGCCCCAGCATTTT. Translation: CASFGRGRIYQPQHF.

The chain links TRBV25-1 to TRBJ1-5; possibly TRBD1 for D (5 bases). CDR3 length: 14 residues. Germline lookup yields CDR1 MGHDK and CDR2 SYGVNS. Trimming stripped 8 bases from V and 0 bases from J, with 11 bases between. The CDR3 DNA sequence: TGTGCCAGCCGAGGACATGATAGCAATCAGCCCCAGCATTTT. It codes for CASRGHDSNQPQHF.

This clone was counted between two and nine times. V gene TRBV7-2 combines with J gene TRBJ1-5; TRBD1 matches 7 bases. Trimming took 6 bases from V and 9 from J; bases not matched to a gene: 8. Germline values: CDR1 SGHTA, CDR2 FQGNSA. The CDR3 spans 13 residues. In nucleotides, the CDR3 is TGTGCCAGCAGTCCCACAGGGGTGGTGCCCCAGCATTTT. Translating gives CASSPTGVVPQHF.

This clone was detected only once. The rearrangement links TRBV19 to TRBJ1-1; D may be TRBD1 (5 bases). The CDR3 sequence is 13 residues long. V dropped 5 bases and J dropped 3 bases, with 10 bases sitting between them. The germline gives CDR1 LNHDA, CDR2 SQIVND (reference sequence). CDR3 residues: CASSWGGDTEAFF. For the CDR3, the DNA is TGTGCCAGTAGTTGGGGGGGTGACACTGAAGCTTTCTTT.

The J gene is TRBJ1-1, the V gene TRBV12-5, with D possibly being TRBD1 (6 bases). V was cut by 8 bases and J by 6 bases, with 13 bases left in between. The CDR3 contains 12 residues. CDR1 is LGHNT and CDR2 is FRNRAP in the germline V gene. CDR3 amino acids: CASSQGYAEAFF. The CDR3 DNA sequence: TGTGCTAGTAGCCAGGGGTACGCTGAAGCTTTCTTT.

V is TRBV4-1 and J is TRBJ2-1; 8 bases line up with TRBD2. The CDR3 totals 15 residues. V shed 4 bases, J shed 4 bases, and the junction held 6 bases outside the gene matches. Germline CDR1 reads MGHRA; CDR2 reads YSYEKL. In DNA form, the CDR3 reads TGCGCCAGCAGCCGGGGCCGGGGGGGGTACAATGAGCAGTTCTTC. This translates into CASSRGRGGYNEQFF.